The 15 T cell receptor beta chains below all came from one sample that was sequenced in a study of T cell repertoires in cytomegalovirus infection (dated by TCRdb to about 2019). Instrument on record: Illumina HiSeq 1500. TCRdb redid the processing of the public reads, applying fastp at Q25 and MiXCR, and retained in-frame beta chains. Rows are combined by CDR3 protein, so each entry shows the most common genes and DNA. In this sample the table shows roughly 230,000 distinct CDR3 sequences, over 9% of which occur a single time. Of the sample, 1.5% to 2% is held by the ten largest clones. The sequenced sample consisted of PBMCs. Source of these receptors: a human donor in good health (CMV status not recorded). Some clones in this sample may be carry-over from other donors' samples.

In this sample, this clonotype turned up many times. The chain uses TRBV7-2 and TRBJ2-7, with 8 nucleotides matching TRBD2. CDR3 length equals 16 residues. Germline V gene sequence: CDR1 SGHTA, CDR2 FQGNSA. Trimming cost V 0 bases and J 5 bases; bases outside gene matches: 9. The chain's CDR3 is CASSLARSGSGHEQYF. The CDR3 nucleotides read TGTGCCAGCAGCTTAGCGCGAAGCGGGAGTGGGCACGAGCAGTACTTC.

Ten or more counts support this clonotype. The chain is built from TRBV5-6 and TRBJ2-7; D possibly matches TRBD1 or TRBD2 (5 bases each). Germline V gene sequence: CDR1 SGHDT, CDR2 YYEEEE. V lost 3 bases to trimming and J lost 2 bases, with 12 bases between them. The CDR3 is 14 residues long. The CDR3 loop reads CASSSRDPPYEQYF. The CDR3 region has the DNA TGTGCCAGCAGCTCCCGGGACCCACCCTACGAGCAGTACTTC.

This clonotype was counted many times. This chain connects TRBV7-9 to TRBJ2-7; 8 positions match TRBD2. Germline CDR1 SEHNR, CDR2 FQNEAQ (reference sequence). CDR3 length equals 16 residues. Trimming removed 4 bases from V and 0 bases from J; junction bases left unmatched: 8. The CDR3 is CASSSASGQSSYEQYF. Written as DNA, the CDR3 is TGTGCCAGCAGCTCGGCTAGCGGGCAGAGCTCCTACGAGCAGTACTTC.

Note on this clonotype: No conserved phenylalanine or tryptophan ends this CDR3, so it is likely a read error. This rearrangement joins TRBV10-3 to TRBJ2-3, with D possibly being TRBD2 (6 bases). Trimming left V 6 bases short and J 1 base short, with 11 bases between. CDR1 and CDR2 (germline): ENHRY, SYGVKD. The CDR3 has 14 amino acids. This chain's CDR3 is CAIRPGTCTDTQYS. For the CDR3, the DNA is TGTGCCATCAGGCCCGGGACTTGCACAGATACGCAGTATTCT.

This clonotype was observed many times. The rearrangement links TRBV29-1 to TRBJ1-3, with D possibly being TRBD1 (5 bases). Trimming stripped 6 bases from V and 0 bases from J, with 15 bases between. CDR3 length equals 15 residues. Germline lookup yields CDR1 SQVTM and CDR2 ANQGSEA. In DNA, the CDR3 is TGCAGCGTCTCCCCCCCCGGGACCTCTGGAAACACCATATATTTT. Its translation is CSVSPPGTSGNTIYF.

The chain joins TRBV29-1 to TRBJ2-7; D may correspond to TRBD1 or TRBD2 (5 bases each). Germline values: CDR1 SQVTM, CDR2 ANQGSEA. This CDR3 region has 13 residues. V was shortened by 2 bases and J by 7 bases, with 15 bases between the two germline ends. The CDR3 sequence: CSVEWRPGGEQYF. In DNA, the CDR3 is TGCAGCGTTGAATGGCGCCCTGGGGGTGAGCAGTACTTC.

This clonotype has at least ten counts. V is TRBV6-2 or TRBV6-3 and J is TRBJ1-2; D remains unclear. V gave up 2 bases and J gave up 0 bases, with 10 bases separating them. CDR1 and CDR2 (germline): MNHEY, SVGEGT. This CDR3 is 15 amino acids long. Here the CDR3 reads CASSYVGLSNYGYTF. CDR3 nucleotides: TGTGCCAGCAGTTACGTTGGGCTTTCTAACTATGGCTACACCTTC.

V is TRBV10-3 and J is TRBJ1-1, with a tentative D call TRBD1 (6 bases). The CDR3 is 15 amino acids. Germline CDR1 reads ENHRY; CDR2 reads SYGVKD. V was cut by 3 bases and J by 4 bases, with 15 bases left in between. CDR3 sequence: CAISETGTQVTEAFF. The CDR3 nucleotides read TGTGCCATCAGTGAAACGGGGACACAAGTCACTGAAGCTTTCTTT.

This clonotype was seen at least ten times. CDR3 loop: CASSLDSTSRGGEQFF. The CDR3 region has the DNA TGTGCCAGCAGCTTGGACTCCACGTCCCGTGGAGGTGAGCAGTTCTTC. The V call is TRBV7-2, the J call TRBJ2-1; a weak D match, TRBD2 (5 bases). The V and J ends lost 3 bases and 9 bases respectively, with 21 bases between them. The CDR3 spans 16 residues. The V gene's germline CDR1 is SGHTA and CDR2 FQGNSA.

J is TRBJ1-5 and V is TRBV12-3 or TRBV12-4; D gene uncertain. With 1 base removed from V and 1 base from J, the gap between germline ends came to 11 bases. The CDR3 spans 16 residues. CDR3 DNA sequence: TGTGCCAGCAGTTTAGATGTCCCTGGGAGCAATCAGCCCCAGCATTTT. This sequence encodes CASSLDVPGSNQPQHF.

This chain connects TRBV10-2 to TRBJ1-5; no reliable D call. Per germline, CDR1 WSHSY and CDR2 SAAADI. The CDR3 runs to 13 residues. V was pared by 2 bases and J by 7 bases, with 9 bases between. DNA of the CDR3: TGCGCCAGCAGTGAGCGCAAAGAACAGCCCCAGCATTTT. Its protein is CASSERKEQPQHF.

This clonotype was detected many times. The chain has TRBV20-1 and TRBJ2-3; either TRBD1 or TRBD2 may fit D (6 bases each). CDR1 is DFQATT and CDR2 is SNEGSKA in the germline V gene (reference sequence). V gave up 5 bases and J gave up 0 bases, with 12 bases separating them. This CDR3 is 14 amino acids long. In DNA form, the CDR3 reads TGCAGTGCTGGGGGGCGCGGTAGCACAGATACGCAGTATTTT. This translates into CSAGGRGSTDTQYF.

J is TRBJ2-7 and V is TRBV7-3; D remains ambiguous. The CDR3 is made up of 13 amino acids. Looked up from germline, CDR1 is SGHTA and CDR2 is FQGTGA. The V and J ends lost 4 bases and 4 bases respectively, with 11 bases between them. The DNA for the CDR3 is TGTGCCAGCAGCTCTCATGACGCGTACGAGCAGTACTTC. This encodes CASSSHDAYEQYF.

Concerning this clonotype: A read error may produce the germline difference seen at one junction end. This sequence joins TRBV7-9 and TRBJ2-3; 7 bases are shared with TRBD2. Germline CDR1 SEHNR, CDR2 FQNEAQ (reference sequence). This CDR3 spans 17 amino acids. CDR3 nucleotides: TGTGCCAGCAGCGTCCGGGGGAGGGCCGCGGCCGGCGATATGCAGTATTTT. Translation: CASSVRGRAAAGDMQYF.

This clonotype came up many times. The J gene is TRBJ2-3, the V gene TRBV7-6; D possibly matches TRBD1 or TRBD2 (6 bases each). V was shortened by 5 bases and J by 1 base, with 10 bases between the two germline ends. Germline CDR1 SGHVS, CDR2 FNYEAQ. CDR3 length equals 14 residues. The CDR3 region has the DNA TGTGCCAGCAGCAGGGGGGAGCGCACAGATACGCAGTATTTT. Its translation is CASSRGERTDTQYF.